The 3 T cell receptor beta chains reported below all come from one sample, sequenced in a study of OX40 agonist ivuxolimab in advanced cancers. Sequencing used immunoSEQ multiplex PCR; TCRdb keeps in-frame clones, though not all of them. Among some 99,000 clones listed, roughly 87% were seen once. Sequenced here: CD4+ or CD8+ T cells sorted from blood, sampled in a trial of the OX40 agonist ivuxolimab. These receptors all stem from an adult with an advanced solid tumor such as melanoma, head and neck, liver or kidney cancer.

The chain employs TRBV11-2 and TRBJ2-3, with D possibly matching TRBD2 (7 bases). Germline V gene lookup returns CDR1 SGHAT and CDR2 FQNNGV. Trimming cost V 5 bases and J 5 bases, with 20 bases left between them. CDR3 size: 16 residues. In DNA form, the CDR3 reads TGTGCCAGCAGCCCTTTAGTGGGGGGGCCGGGAGATACGCAGTATTTT. This codes for CASSPLVGGPGDTQYF.

CDR3 region: CASSPGEGFYGYTF. For the CDR3, the DNA is TGTGCCAGCTCACCGGGCGAGGGATTCTATGGCTACACCTTC. V usage is TRBV18 and J usage is TRBJ1-2; the D is unclear. Trimming pared 3 bases from V and 4 bases from J, leaving 12 bases between. CDR3 length equals 14 residues. The germline V gene has CDR1 KGHSH and CDR2 LQKENI.

This clone was counted a few times. The chain uses TRBV7-2 and TRBJ1-2; D is perhaps TRBD1 (5 bases). The CDR3 extends over 14 amino acids. The V end lost 5 bases, the J end lost 0 bases, and 10 bases lay between the germline ends. Germline assignment: CDR1 SGHTA and CDR2 FQGNSA. In DNA, the CDR3 is TGTGCCAGCAGCCCCCAGGGTTCTAACTATGGCTACACCTTC. As protein: CASSPQGSNYGYTF.